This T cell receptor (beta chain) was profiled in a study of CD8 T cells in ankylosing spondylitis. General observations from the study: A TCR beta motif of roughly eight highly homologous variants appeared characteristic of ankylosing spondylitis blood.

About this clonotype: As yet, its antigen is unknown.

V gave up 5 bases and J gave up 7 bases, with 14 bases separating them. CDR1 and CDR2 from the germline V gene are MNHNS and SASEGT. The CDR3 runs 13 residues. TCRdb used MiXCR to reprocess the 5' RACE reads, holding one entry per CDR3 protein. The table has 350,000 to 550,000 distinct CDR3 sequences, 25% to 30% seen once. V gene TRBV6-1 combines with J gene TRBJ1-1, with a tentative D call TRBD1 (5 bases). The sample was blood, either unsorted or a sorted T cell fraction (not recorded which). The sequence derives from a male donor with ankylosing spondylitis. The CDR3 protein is CASSRMGRGEAFF. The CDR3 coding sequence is TGTGCCAGCAGTCGGATGGGGCGCGGTGAAGCTTTCTTT.